Given below is one T cell receptor beta chain in context. Its antigen is still unknown. The data were obtained in a study of shared clonotypes between healthy human individuals. Study-wide points: Having only a few donors restricted how much genetic and exposure-history diversity was captured. Relative to their counterparts shared across all four donors, non-shared clonotypes exhibited diminished generation probabilities. Clonotypes that were shared across a handful of donors made up around 4.6% of naive CD4 clonotypes. Larger richness was generally estimated for naive than memory subsets.

The CDR3 loop spans 15 amino acids. Looked up from germline, CDR1 is SQVTM and CDR2 is ANQGSEA. With 4 bases removed from V and 0 bases from J, the gap between germline ends came to 15 bases. Here immunoSEQ multiplex PCR was the method, and the copy in TCRdb shows in-frame clones only, minus some. Among 1.5 million to 1.9 million clones, 98% were seen once, and the ten largest hold approximately 0.44%. The sequence derives from a man younger than 40 in good health. Sequencing was carried out using naive CD4+ T cells sorted from blood. The subset was: CD45RA+ positively selected. The chain is built from TRBV29-1 and TRBJ1-2; a weak D match, TRBD1 (6 bases). The CDR3 protein is CSVGGPAGANYGYTF. The CDR3 DNA is TGCAGCGTTGGCGGACCGGCAGGGGCTAACTATGGCTACACCTTC.